A few counts support the clone carrying this TCR beta chain. The antigen remains undetermined. This entry belongs to a study of response to subunit inactivated influenza vaccine. CDR3 length: 12 amino acids. CDR1 and CDR2 from the germline V gene are SGHRS and YFSETQ. Deletions cut 7 bases from V and 4 bases from J, with 11 bases between. TCRdb fed the RT-PCR reads into MiXCR, producing one record per CDR3 protein. The sample has around 320,000 distinct CDR3 sequences; roughly 22% are singletons. Study results and limitations: The authors suggested that every seasonal influenza vaccination recruits few new T cells.

The chain has TRBV5-1 and TRBJ1-2, with a tentative D call TRBD1 (5 bases). The sequenced sample was PBMCs from blood, obtained about 20 months after vaccination. This receptor was identified in a man aged 45-69 years who received an inactivated influenza vaccine. This CDR3 reads CASGGETYGYTF. In DNA form, the CDR3 reads TGCGCCAGCGGGGGGGAAACCTATGGCTACACCTTC.